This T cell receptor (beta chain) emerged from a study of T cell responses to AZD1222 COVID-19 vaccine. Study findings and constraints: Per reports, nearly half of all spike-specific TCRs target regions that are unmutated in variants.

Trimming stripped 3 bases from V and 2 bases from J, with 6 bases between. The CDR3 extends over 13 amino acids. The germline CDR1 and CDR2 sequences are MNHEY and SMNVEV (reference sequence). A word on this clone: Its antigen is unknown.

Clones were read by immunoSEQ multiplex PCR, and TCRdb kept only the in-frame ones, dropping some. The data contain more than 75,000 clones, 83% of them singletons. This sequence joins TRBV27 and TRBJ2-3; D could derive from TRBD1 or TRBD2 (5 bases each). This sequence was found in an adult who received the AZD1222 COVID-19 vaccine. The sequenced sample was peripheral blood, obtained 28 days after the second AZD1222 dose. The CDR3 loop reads CASSLGDTDTQYF. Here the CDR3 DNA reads TGTGCCAGCAGTTTGGGGGACACAGATACGCAGTATTTT.